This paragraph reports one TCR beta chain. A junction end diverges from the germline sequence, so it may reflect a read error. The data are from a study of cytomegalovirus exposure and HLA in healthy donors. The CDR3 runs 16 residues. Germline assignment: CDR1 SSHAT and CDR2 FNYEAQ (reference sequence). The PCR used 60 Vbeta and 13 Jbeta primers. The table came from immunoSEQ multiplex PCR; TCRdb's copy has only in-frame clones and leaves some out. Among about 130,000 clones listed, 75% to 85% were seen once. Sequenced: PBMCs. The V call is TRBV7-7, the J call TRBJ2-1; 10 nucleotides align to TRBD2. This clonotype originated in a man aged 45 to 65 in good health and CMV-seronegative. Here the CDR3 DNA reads TGTGCTAGCAGCTTATATGGTAGCGGGGGGTTCAATGAGCAGTTCTTC. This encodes CASSLYGSGGFNEQFF.